This T cell receptor beta chain was profiled in a study of identical twins (dated by TCRdb to the mid-2010s). The study in broad terms: To test whether fetal clonotypes persist, the study used deep sequencing on TCR alpha and beta repertoires from monozygotic twins, unrelated adults of various ages, and cord blood. To rule out contamination, the twin experiments were replicated at different times with different library preparation protocols. What the work shows at the level of the full study, not this receptor alone: Invariant T cells such as MAIT and iNKT could partly confound zero-insertion analyses, although diverse VJ usage argued against such confounding for most clonotypes. In beta out-of-frame sequences, excess twin sharing was weaker, because having fewer shared sequences lowered the signal-to-noise ratio. In monozygotic twins, recombination models systematically underestimated out-of-frame TCR alpha sharing, but the models matched the sharing seen between unrelated individuals. Conclusions relied on cross-sectional statistical analysis, since the same donors could not be followed over many years. Fewer insertions were carried by abundant cord blood beta clonotypes, a similar but weaker trend appeared in young adult naive repertoires, and no such trend appeared in memory repertoires. Compared with coincidental sharing between unrelated individuals, out-of-frame TCR alpha sequences shared between twins had an excess of sequences with low generation probability.

Every donor in the study was a healthy Caucasian. The twin cohort consisted of three pairs of female monozygotic twins, all aged 18 to 29 years. Positive isolation kits from Invitrogen were used to isolate CD4+ and CD8+ T cell populations. This clonotype was counted between two and nine times. What antigen it recognizes has not been identified. Base qualities are missing; no much larger clone stands one base away. The method was 5' RACE. TCRdb names Illumina HiSeq 2000 as the instrument used. Template switching added a universal primer binding site, and the final cDNA carried a unique molecular identifier that allowed TCR cDNA molecules to be counted accurately. First-strand cDNA for TCR alpha and beta chains was synthesized from specific primers in the conserved constant-segment region. To control for contamination, each cDNA library was double barcoded with a SMART-Mk sample barcode plus Illumina barcodes. TruSeq adapter sequences along with Illumina sample barcodes were introduced in two successive PCR steps. TCR alpha and beta cDNA libraries were sequenced on the Illumina HiSeq platform with custom primers. In the authors' own workflow: Unique molecular identifiers were extracted from raw reads with MiGEC, and CDR3 positions were determined with MiXCR. Recombination models were inferred per individual with the repgenHMM and IGoR tools using an EM algorithm. The tcR package in R was used for shared clonotype analysis, with sharing normalized by the product of cloneset sizes. To study raw recombination free of thymic and clonal selection effects, out-of-frame nonproductive sequences were analyzed. TCRdb passed the public sequencing reads through fastp at Q25 and MiXCR, retaining productive beta sequences. For every CDR3 protein sequence, its rows merge into one entry that carries the most common genes and DNA. For this entry, the V and J calls and clone size follow TCRdb and not the study's own pipeline. The sample table shows some 210,000 distinct CDR3 sequences, and approximately 15% are seen once. 35% to 45% of the sample belongs to the ten largest clones.

From V the trimming removes 5 bases and from J it removes 4 bases, while the gene matches leave 6 bases of the junction unaccounted for. Taken from cysteine to phenylalanine, the CDR3 has 14 residues. The sequence is cut down to CDR3 DNA, 42 bases in frame from base 1. For CDR1 and CDR2, the germline V gene (reference sequence) lists SEHNR and FQNEAQ. Another study also made use of these data, one on T cells expressing NK-cell markers. The second publication reports: Three sorted T-cell subsets (CD3+CD56+NKG2C+, CD3+CD56+NKG2C- and CD3+CD56-NKG2C+) from under ten donors had their TCR beta-chain repertoires profiled. Among the eight sequenced donors, seven were HCMV-seropositive and one was HCMV-seronegative. To restrict sorting to alphabetaTCR-expressing T cells, an anti-gammadeltaTCR antibody was added in several experiments. In more than 5 donors, the dominant CD3+CD56+NKG2C+ clonotypes ranked among the top 10 CD8+ clonotypes, making up roughly 1.0-8% of CD8+ T cells. Those dominant clonotypes were again the most abundant among CD3+CD56-NKG2C+ cells in a few donors, at roughly 25-65%. Whether the expanded NKG2C-expressing T cell clones were specific for HCMV antigens was left unclear. The study sequenced eight donors, all healthy volunteers chosen at random: three men and five women. HCMV serostatus was determined by detecting HCMV-specific IgG in serum with a commercial ELISA kit. MIGEC was used to demultiplex reads and group the reads by UMI, and MiTCR was used to assemble and quantify clonotypes. To exclude erroneous sequences, only TCR cDNA sequences supported by at least two reads were retained. The tcR package was used for downstream repertoire analysis, and clonotypes were matched between fractions using CDR3 nucleotide sequence together with V segment. Antigen specificity was annotated against VDJdb with VDJmatch, allowing one amino acid substitution in CDR3.

The chain employs TRBV7-9 and TRBJ2-7; the central 9 bases match TRBD1. The sequence derives from a woman younger than 35 in good health. Sequencing input: CD8+ T cells sorted from blood. The DNA reads TGTGCCAGCAGCGATCCGGGACAGGGTTACGAGCAGTACTTC. Its translation is CASSDPGQGYEQYF.